This T cell receptor beta chain was captured in a study of T cell responses to AZD1222 COVID-19 vaccine (dated by TCRdb to the early 2020s). Describing the broader study: AZD1222 recipients with second doses at about 4 weeks or about 12 weeks were pooled, because spike-specific TCR depth and breadth did not differ between schedules. A total of around 240 trial participants underwent TCR sequencing, of whom some 210 received two doses of AZD1222 and around 25 received two doses of the MenACWY control vaccine. Trial participants were enrolled by age into 18-55, 56-69 and 70-plus year subgroups, with roughly 160, 29 and 62 TCR-sequenced participants respectively. Findings and caveats that apply to the study as a whole: Conclusions about previously exposed vaccinees were limited because only 6 or 7 AZD1222 recipients were SARS-CoV-2 seropositive at baseline. The vaccine-associated CD4 TCRs covered the entire spike protein, and the dominant responses fell in regions 160-218 and 743-854. Participants were mostly white British and included more females than males, and it was suggested by the authors that clonal diversity may have been underestimated. Nearly half of unique spike-specific TCRs reportedly recognized epitopes outside regions mutated in the B.1.351 and B.1.1.7 variants. A significant rise in spike-specific TCR breadth and depth was observed after two AZD1222 doses relative to day 0 and relative to MenACWY recipients. No day 14 peak-response samples were available, so repertoires were characterized only after the peak T cell response. In the small 56-69-year group, the increase in depth fell short of significance, most likely because of low power.

As encoded in the germline V gene, CDR1 is KGHSH while CDR2 is LQKENI. The CDR3 runs 14 amino acids, cysteine and phenylalanine included. The DNA shown is the 42-base CDR3, in frame from base 1. The junction shows trimming of 1 base on V and 8 bases on J, and the gene matches do not reach 4 bases of it. The time point label corresponds to: baseline before first vaccination. Vaccinee samples came from UK trials COV001 and COV002, including a single-blind randomized controlled phase 2/3 trial of AZD1222 (ChAdOx1 nCoV-19) in healthy adults. For TCRbeta chain sequencing, PBMC samples from trial participants were taken at day 0 and at day 28 after the second dose. The CDR3 regions of human TCRbeta chains were subjected to immunosequencing. From the authors' description of their analysis: TCRs in the repertoires were compared against a reference library of SARS-CoV-2-specific TCRs that had been generated with the MIRA antigen-specificity platform. Breadth meant the fraction of unique TCRs that were SARS-CoV-2-associated, whereas depth meant the fraction of total T cells that were SARS-CoV-2-associated. Using the MIRA data, each spike-specific TCR was assigned both to the spike region to which the TCR was reactive and to a CD4 or CD8 class. Log10-transformed breadth and depth values were compared by one-way ANOVA with Sidak's multiple comparisons tests. The table was pulled from immuneACCESS by TCRdb, which kept in-frame rearrangements only. Such tables lose some clones; where checked, under half of the loss comes from unresolved V genes, and the rest has no known cause. That table furnishes V, J and clone size, whereas the DNA furnished D and trimming. This sample gives some 100,000 clones in total; 80% to 90% of them show up just once. Around a sixth of the sample is in the top ten clones.

To note about this clone: Its antigen specificity is not known. Qualities for individual bases were not recorded, and no much larger clone is one base off.

Recombination joined TRBV18 with TRBJ1-2; 10 bases in the middle match TRBD1. The TCR comes from an adult in good health. The sample in question was peripheral blood, obtained on day 0 of AZD1222 vaccination. The nucleotide sequence reads as follows: TGTGCCAGCTCACCACGACAGGGGGCTGAAGGCTACACCTTC. Its protein reads: CASSPRQGAEGYTF. This CDR3, with the reference TRBV18 and TRBJ1-2 proteins standing in past its ends, gives the full variable domain NAGVMQNPRHLVRRRGQEARLRCSPMKGHSHVYWYRQLPEEGLKFMVYLQKENIIDESGMPKERFSAEFPKEGPSILRIQQVVRGDSAAYFCASSPRQGAEGYTFGSGTRLTVV.